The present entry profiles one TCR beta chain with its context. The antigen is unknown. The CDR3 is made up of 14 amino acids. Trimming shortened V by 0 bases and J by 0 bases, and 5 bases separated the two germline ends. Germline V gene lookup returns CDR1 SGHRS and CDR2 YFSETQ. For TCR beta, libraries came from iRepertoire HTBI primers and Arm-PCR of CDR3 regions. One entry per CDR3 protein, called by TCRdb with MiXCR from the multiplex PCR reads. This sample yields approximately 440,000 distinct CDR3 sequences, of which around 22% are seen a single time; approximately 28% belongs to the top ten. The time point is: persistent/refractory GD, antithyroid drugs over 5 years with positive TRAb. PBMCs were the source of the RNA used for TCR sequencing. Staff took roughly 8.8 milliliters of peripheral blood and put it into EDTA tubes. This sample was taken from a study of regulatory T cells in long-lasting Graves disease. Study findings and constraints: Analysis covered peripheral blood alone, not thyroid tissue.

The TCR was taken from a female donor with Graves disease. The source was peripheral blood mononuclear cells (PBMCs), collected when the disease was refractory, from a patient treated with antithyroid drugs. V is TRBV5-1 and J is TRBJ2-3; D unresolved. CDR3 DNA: TGCGCCAGCAGCTTGGAGTGGAGCACAGATACGCAGTATTTT. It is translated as CASSLEWSTDTQYF.